This is a list of T cell receptor beta chains from one sample in a study of cytomegalovirus exposure and HLA in healthy donors. Only in-frame clones appear in the TCRdb table, and some are missing; sequencing was by immunoSEQ multiplex PCR. The table records about 140,000 clones, roughly three quarters of them present only once. The source material was PBMCs. The receptors were gathered from a man in his thirties or forties in good health and CMV-seronegative. Each CDR3 is given with its conserved first and last residue. D genes are given only for firm matches. Rows give clone size only sometimes, using once, few, many, or a class for an expanded clone.

j_gene,v_gene,abundance,d_gene,CDR3nt,CDR3aa
TRBJ1-5,TRBV19,.,TRBD1,TGTGCCAGTAGTAGGGACAGGGGATCTCAGCCCCAGCATTTT,CASSRDRGSQPQHF
TRBJ1-2,TRBV18,once,.,TGTGCCAGCTCACCGGGTGAGAGAGGCTATGGCTACACCTTC,CASSPGERGYGYTF
TRBJ2-2,TRBV11-2,.,TRBD2,TGTGCCAGCTCTAAGCGGGAGGGCACCGGGGAGCTGTTTTTT,CASSKREGTGELFF
TRBJ2-3,TRBV10-1,.,.,TGCGCCAGCAGTACAGACCCTTCCCGTACAGATACGCAGTATTTT,CASSTDPSRTDTQYF
TRBJ2-3,TRBV9,.,.,TGTGCCAGCAGCGCCCGTGGCACAGATACGCAGTATTTT,CASSARGTDTQYF
TRBJ2-7,TRBV28,.,TRBD1,TGTGCCAGCAGTTACAGGGGTCTACAATACGAGCAGTACTTC,CASSYRGLQYEQYF
TRBJ1-2,TRBV4-2,.,TRBD1,TGTGCCAGCAGCCAAGATACAGGGGCTAGGGGTGGCTACACCTTC,CASSQDTGARGGYTF
TRBJ2-7,TRBV9,.,.,TGTGCCAGCAGCGTTTCACAGAGCTCCTACGAGCAGTACTTC,CASSVSQSSYEQYF
TRBJ2-7,TRBV6-5,.,TRBD1,TGTGCCAGCAGTACCGGGACAGGGCTTTACGAGCAGTACTTC,CASSTGTGLYEQYF
TRBJ2-7,TRBV5-1,.,TRBD1,TGCGCCAGCAGCAGGTCCGGGACAGGGGGCTACGAGCAGTACTTC,CASSRSGTGGYEQYF
TRBJ2-7,TRBV29-1,.,TRBD2,TGCAGCGTCCGAGGACTAGCGGGAGCCAGCTACGAGCAGTACTTC,CSVRGLAGASYEQYF
TRBJ2-5,TRBV7-8,.,.,TGTGCCAGCAGCTTGTACGGCCAAGAGACCCAGTACTTC,CASSLYGQETQYF
TRBJ1-1,TRBV28,.,TRBD1,TGTGCCAGCAGTTTAATGGGGACAGGCCTTAACACTGAAGCTTTCTTT,CASSLMGTGLNTEAFF
TRBJ2-7,TRBV28,once,.,TGTGCCAGCAGTGTAGAGAGGGACGAGCAGTACTTC,CASSVERDEQYF
TRBJ2-7,TRBV6-1,.,.,TGTGCCAGCAGTGATCTGCCTACCTACGAGCAGTACTTC,CASSDLPTYEQYF
TRBJ2-7,TRBV7-6,.,.,TGTGCCAGCAGCCCACCAGACGAGCAGTACTTC,CASSPPDEQYF
TRBJ2-7,TRBV13,once,TRBD2,TGTGCCAGCAGCTCGGGACTAGCGGTCTCCTACGAGCAGTACTTC,CASSSGLAVSYEQYF
TRBJ1-2,TRBV5-1,.,TRBD1,TGCGCCAGCAGCAACAGGGGGACCCCTGGCTACACCTTC,CASSNRGTPGYTF
TRBJ2-7,TRBV6-5,.,.,TGTGCCAGCAGTTCCCTCTACGAGCAGTACTTC,CASSSLYEQYF
TRBJ2-7,TRBV11-2,.,TRBD2,TGTGCCAGCAGCTTAGTGGCGGGAGGGCGGGAGCAGTACTTC,CASSLVAGGREQYF
TRBJ2-7,TRBV28,.,TRBD2,TGTGCCAGCAGCCCCCCCCGTGTAGCGGGCATCTACGAGCAGTACTTC,CASSPPRVAGIYEQYF
TRBJ2-1,TRBV10-3,.,TRBD2,TGTGCCATCAAGGCGGGAGCGGATGAGCAGTTCTTC,CAIKAGADEQFF
TRBJ1-1,TRBV5-1,.,.,TGCGCCAGCAGCTTGAGGCAGGGGTGGAACACTGAAGCTTTCTTT,CASSLRQGWNTEAFF
TRBJ1-1,TRBV11-2,.,.,TGTGCCAGCAGCTTACCTCGGGACACCAAAAAAGCTTTCTTT,CASSLPRDTKKAFF
TRBJ1-5,TRBV18,.,.,TGTGCCAGCTCACCGCTTCAATTGACGAGGGATCAGCCCCAGCATTTT,CASSPLQLTRDQPQHF
TRBJ2-2,TRBV6-5,.,TRBD1,TGTGCCAGCAGTTCGACAGGGATGGCCGGGGAGCTGTTTTTT,CASSSTGMAGELFF
TRBJ1-5,TRBV29-1,.,TRBD1,TGCAGCGTTGGTGGACAGGGAGGGCAGCCCCAGCATTTT,CSVGGQGGQPQHF